This T cell receptor (beta chain) emerged from a study of cytotoxic CD8 clonotypes in ibrutinib-treated CLL. Study-level points and caveats: Public clonotypes showed up rarely, and on treatment they shrank or held steady. Clonality showed a rise at ibrutinib response that reversed toward baseline at progression.

Sequencing was performed with immunoSEQ multiplex PCR; in TCRdb, only in-frame clones are kept and a portion is missing. The repertoire consists of roughly 150,000 clones, with 81% occurring once and the leading ten covering approximately 2%. Concerning this clone itself: Its specificity is not known.

Trimming removed 5 bases from V and 7 bases from J, with 9 bases in between. The CDR3 loop spans 11 amino acids. CDR1 is MDHEN and CDR2 is SYDVKM in the germline V gene. Libraries of TCR beta were made from approximately 1.9 micrograms of genomic DNA that came from cryopreserved PBMCs. The source was PBMCs, collected after 12 months of ibrutinib treatment. V and J are TRBV28 and TRBJ2-7; D is ambiguous. The receptor comes from a human donor with chronic lymphocytic leukemia. The CDR3 region is CASSLTREQYF. CDR3 coding DNA: TGTGCCAGCAGTCTAACCCGGGAGCAGTACTTC.